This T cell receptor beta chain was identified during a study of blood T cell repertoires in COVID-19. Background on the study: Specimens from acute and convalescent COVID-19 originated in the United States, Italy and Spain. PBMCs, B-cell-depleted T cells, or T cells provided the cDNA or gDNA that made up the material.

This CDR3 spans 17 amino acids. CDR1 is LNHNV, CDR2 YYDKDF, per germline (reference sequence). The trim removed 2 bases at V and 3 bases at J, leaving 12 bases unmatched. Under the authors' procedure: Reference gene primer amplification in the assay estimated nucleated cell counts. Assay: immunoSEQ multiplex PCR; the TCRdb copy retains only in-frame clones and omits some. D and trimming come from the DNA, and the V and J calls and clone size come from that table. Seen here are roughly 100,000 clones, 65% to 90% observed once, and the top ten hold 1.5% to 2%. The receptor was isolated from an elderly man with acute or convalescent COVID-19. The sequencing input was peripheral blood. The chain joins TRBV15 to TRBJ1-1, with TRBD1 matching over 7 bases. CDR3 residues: CATSRFDREAFDTEAFF. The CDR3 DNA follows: TGTGCCACCAGCAGATTTGACAGGGAGGCGTTTGACACTGAAGCTTTCTTT.